This T cell receptor beta chain was recovered during a study of CD8 T cells in ankylosing spondylitis (dated by TCRdb to 2016 to 2017). Looking at the study overall: To find TCR variants linked to disease, the study profiled T cell receptor beta repertoires in ankylosing spondylitis patients and healthy donors. Peripheral blood was sampled, and synovial fluid was also collected from ankylosing spondylitis patients. In total, the full study cohort was made up of over a hundred healthy donors and 25 ankylosing spondylitis patients.

Sequencing instrument: Illumina HiSeq 2500. Quantitative 5'-RACE with molecular barcodes was the method used to prepare the TCR beta libraries. The paper's data handling went like this. Disease-linked TCR variants were identified with a new computational method built on a probabilistic model of VDJ rearrangement. TCRdb cleaned the public reads at Q25 with fastp, built clones with MiXCR and kept in-frame beta chains. Merged by CDR3 protein, the rows form single entries marked with the most common genes and DNA. V and J calls and clone size were set by TCRdb, not the authors. Counted in this sample were under 250,000 distinct CDR3 sequences; more than 25% of them appeared once. Around 4.5% of the sample lies in the top ten. This clonotype was counted between two and nine times. Its antigen target is currently unknown. Nothing much larger sits one base from this clone, and base qualities are not available.

Results the study describes overall, beyond this receptor: Blood from ankylosing spondylitis patients appeared to be characterized by a TCR beta motif made up of several highly homologous amino acid variants. Some motif variants were previously reported in synovial fluid and blood of reactive arthritis patients, suggesting common disease-initiation mechanisms. A CD8+ phenotype was shown by the disease-linked clones, which were found at relatively low frequencies in peripheral blood. According to the report, matched synovial fluid samples from ankylosing spondylitis patients were significantly enriched for the disease-linked clones.

Including cysteine and phenylalanine, the CDR3 has 14 amino acids. CDR3 DNA is the only sequence kept; it has 42 bases, read in frame from the first base. Via the germline V gene (reference sequence), CDR1 is DFQATT and CDR2 SNEGSKA. V is pared back by 6 bases and J by 5 bases, with 20 bases lying between the germline termini. This receptor chain uses TRBV20-1 and TRBJ2-7; the D region is possibly TRBD1 or TRBD2, each matching across 5 bases. Input material: blood, either unsorted or a sorted T cell fraction (not recorded which). The clonotype comes from a male donor with ankylosing spondylitis or in good health (not recorded which). At the DNA level, the sequence is TGCAGTGCCATTAGGGGTGAGGGAACCCACGAGCAGTACTTC. This yields the protein CSAIRGEGTHEQYF.